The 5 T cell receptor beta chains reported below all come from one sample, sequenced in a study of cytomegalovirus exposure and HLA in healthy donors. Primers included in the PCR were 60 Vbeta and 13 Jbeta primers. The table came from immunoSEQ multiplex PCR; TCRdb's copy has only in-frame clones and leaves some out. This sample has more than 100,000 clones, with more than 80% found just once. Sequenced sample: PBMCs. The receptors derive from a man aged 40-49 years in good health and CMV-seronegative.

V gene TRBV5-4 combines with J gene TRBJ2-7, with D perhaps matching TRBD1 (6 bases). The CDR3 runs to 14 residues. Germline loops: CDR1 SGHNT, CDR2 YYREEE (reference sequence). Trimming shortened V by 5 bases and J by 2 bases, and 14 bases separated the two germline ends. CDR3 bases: TGTGCCAGCAGTACTGACAGGCGAGCCTACGAGCAGTACTTC. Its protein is CASSTDRRAYEQYF.

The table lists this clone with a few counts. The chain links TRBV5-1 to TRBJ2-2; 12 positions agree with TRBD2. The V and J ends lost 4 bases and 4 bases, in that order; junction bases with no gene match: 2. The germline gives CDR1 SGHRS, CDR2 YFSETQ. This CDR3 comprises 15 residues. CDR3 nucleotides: TGCGCCAGCAGCCTAGCGGGGGGGTTCACCGGGGAGCTGTTTTTT. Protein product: CASSLAGGFTGELFF.

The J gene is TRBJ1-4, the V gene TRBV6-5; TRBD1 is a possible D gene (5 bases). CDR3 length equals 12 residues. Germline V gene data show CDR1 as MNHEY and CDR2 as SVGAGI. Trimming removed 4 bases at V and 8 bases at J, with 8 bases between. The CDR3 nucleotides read TGTGCCAGCAGTTTCAACAGGGAAAAACTGTTTTTT. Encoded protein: CASSFNREKLFF.

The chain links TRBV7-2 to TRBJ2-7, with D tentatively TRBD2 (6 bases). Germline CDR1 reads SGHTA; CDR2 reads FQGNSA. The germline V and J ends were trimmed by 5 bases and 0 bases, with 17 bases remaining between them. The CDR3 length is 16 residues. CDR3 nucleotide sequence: TGTGCCAGCAGCCCAACCGGAGGGCAGGGCTCCTACGAGCAGTACTTC. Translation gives CASSPTGGQGSYEQYF.

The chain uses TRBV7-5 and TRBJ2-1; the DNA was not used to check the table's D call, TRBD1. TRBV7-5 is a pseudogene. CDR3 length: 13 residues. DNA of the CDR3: TGTGTCAGAAGCTTAGTTGGGCAGACTGAGCAGTTCTTC. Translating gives CVRSLVGQTEQFF.